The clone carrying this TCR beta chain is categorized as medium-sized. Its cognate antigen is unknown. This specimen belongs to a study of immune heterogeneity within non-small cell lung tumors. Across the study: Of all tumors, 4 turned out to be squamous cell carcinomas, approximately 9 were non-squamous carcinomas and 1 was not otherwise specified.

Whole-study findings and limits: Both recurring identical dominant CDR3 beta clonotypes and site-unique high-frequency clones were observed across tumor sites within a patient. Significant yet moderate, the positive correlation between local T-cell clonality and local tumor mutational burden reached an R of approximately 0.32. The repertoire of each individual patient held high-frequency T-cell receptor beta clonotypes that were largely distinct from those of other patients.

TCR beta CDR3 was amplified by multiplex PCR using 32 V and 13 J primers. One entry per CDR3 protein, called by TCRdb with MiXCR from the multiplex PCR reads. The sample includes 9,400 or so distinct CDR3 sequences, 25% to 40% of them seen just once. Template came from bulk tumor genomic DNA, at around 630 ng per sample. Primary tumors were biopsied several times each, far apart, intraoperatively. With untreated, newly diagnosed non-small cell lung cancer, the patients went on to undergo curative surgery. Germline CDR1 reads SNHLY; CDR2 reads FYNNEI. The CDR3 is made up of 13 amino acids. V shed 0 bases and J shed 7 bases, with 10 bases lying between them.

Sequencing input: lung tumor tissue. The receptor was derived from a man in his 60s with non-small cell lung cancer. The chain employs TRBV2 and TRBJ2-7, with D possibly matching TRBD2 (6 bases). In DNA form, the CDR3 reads TGTGCCAGCAGTGAAGCGCTGGGGGGTGAGCAGTACTTC. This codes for CASSEALGGEQYF. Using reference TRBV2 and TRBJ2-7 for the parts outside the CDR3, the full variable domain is EPEVTQTPSHQVTQMGQEVILRCVPISNHLYFYWYRQILGQKVEFLVSFYNNEISEKSEIFDDQFSVERPDGSNFTLKIRSTKLEDSAMYFCASSEALGGEQYFGPGTRLTVT.